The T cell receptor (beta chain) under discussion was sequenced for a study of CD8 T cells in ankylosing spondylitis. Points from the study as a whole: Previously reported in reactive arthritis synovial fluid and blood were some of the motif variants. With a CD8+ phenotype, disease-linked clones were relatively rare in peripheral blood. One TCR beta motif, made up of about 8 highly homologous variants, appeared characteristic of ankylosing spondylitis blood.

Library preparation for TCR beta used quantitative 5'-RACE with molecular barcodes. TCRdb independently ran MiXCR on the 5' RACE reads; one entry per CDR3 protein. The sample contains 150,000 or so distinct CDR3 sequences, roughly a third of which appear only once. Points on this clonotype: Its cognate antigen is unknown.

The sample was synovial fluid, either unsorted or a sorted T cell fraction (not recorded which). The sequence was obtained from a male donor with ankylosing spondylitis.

CDR3 sequence (DNA): TGTGCCAGCAGTCGGGACAGGGGTGGGGACACTGAAGCTTTCTTT. It yields the protein CASSRDRGGDTEAFF. J is TRBJ1-1 and V is TRBV12-3 or TRBV12-4; 10 bases match TRBD1. The J segment lost 3 bases and the V segment lost 5 bases, leaving 6 bases of the junction unmatched. CDR3 length: 15 residues.